The 7 T cell receptor beta chains given below trace back to one sample, sequenced in a study of blood T cell repertoires in COVID-19. Produced via immunoSEQ multiplex PCR; TCRdb's table is partial and in-frame only. This sample has a few hundred thousand clones, with around 88% found just once. Sequences were obtained from PBMCs or T cells enriched from blood (not recorded which). These receptors were obtained from a middle-aged woman with acute COVID-19.

This chain links TRBV5-6 with TRBJ1-1; the D is unclear. The CDR3 spans 14 residues. Trimming took off 0 bases at V and 5 bases at J, with 11 bases between the two ends. Germline V gives CDR1 SGHDT, CDR2 YYEEEE. Here the CDR3 DNA reads TGTGCCAGCAGCTTGGCCCAGACGAGGACTGAAGCTTTCTTT. Protein product: CASSLAQTRTEAFF.

Only one count was recorded for this clone. The chain links TRBV7-8 to TRBJ1-1; D is possibly TRBD1 (5 bases). This CDR3 spans 15 amino acids. Trimming removed 1 base from V and 5 bases from J, with 14 bases in between. Looked up from germline, CDR1 is SGHVS and CDR2 is FQNEAQ. DNA of the CDR3: TGTGCCAGCAGCTTAGGGGGGGGAGGTTGGACTGAAGCTTTCTTT. Translating gives CASSLGGGGWTEAFF.

This chain connects TRBV19 to TRBJ1-5; D may be TRBD1 (6 bases). Trimming removed 5 bases at V and 6 bases at J, with 14 bases between. Germline values: CDR1 LNHDA, CDR2 SQIVND (reference sequence). The CDR3 totals 14 residues. DNA for the CDR3: TGTGCCAGTAGTCTCAAACAGGGCGTTCAGCCCCAGCATTTT. This sequence encodes CASSLKQGVQPQHF.

This chain links TRBV2 with TRBJ1-1; a weak D match, TRBD1 (6 bases). This CDR3 is 15 amino acids long. The V gene's germline CDR1 is SNHLY and CDR2 FYNNEI. Trimming cost V 1 base and J 10 bases, with 19 bases left between them. The DNA of the CDR3 is TGTGCCAGCAGTGAAGGATGGACAGCACCCAAGGCAGCTTTCTTT. Translated, it gives CASSEGWTAPKAAFF.

CDR3 DNA sequence: TGCAGCGTGGGAGGGGGGGGCAGTAATGGCACTGAAGCTTTCTTT. Its protein is CSVGGGGSNGTEAFF. The V call is TRBV29-1, the J call TRBJ1-1, with D perhaps TRBD1 (6 bases). Trimming pared 6 bases from V and 4 bases from J, leaving 21 bases between. Germline CDR1 reads SQVTM; CDR2 reads ANQGSEA. This CDR3 contains 15 residues.

The chain has TRBV4-3 and TRBJ2-1; 8 bases line up with TRBD2. The CDR3 totals 15 residues. Germline V CDR1 and CDR2: LGHNA, YSLEER. J gave up 11 bases and V 0 bases, and 9 bases lay outside the gene matches. The CDR3 sequence: CASSQERGSGIKQFF. The CDR3 nucleotides are TGCGCCAGCAGCCAAGAACGCGGTAGCGGGATAAAGCAGTTCTTC.

On this clone: The same CDR3 is also encoded by other DNA sequences in this sample. The J gene is TRBJ1-2, the V gene TRBV2; TRBD1 matches at 9 bases. V shed 6 bases, J shed 2 bases, and the junction held 1 base outside the gene matches. This CDR3 comprises 13 residues. From germline, CDR1 is SNHLY and CDR2 FYNNEI. The CDR3 protein is CASRGQGNYGYTF. CDR3 in DNA: TGTGCCAGCAGGGGACAGGGAAACTATGGCTACACCTTC.